Each of the 24 T cell receptor beta chains below was sequenced from the same sample in a study of CD8 T cells in ankylosing spondylitis. TCRdb reanalysed the 5' RACE reads using MiXCR and keeps one entry per CDR3 protein. The table shows 200,000 to 300,000 distinct CDR3 sequences, with approximately 10% occurring only once. Sequencing was performed on blood, either unsorted or a sorted T cell fraction (not recorded which). These receptors all stem from a male donor with ankylosing spondylitis or in good health (not recorded which).

This clonotype was seen repeatedly, ten times or more. This sequence joins TRBV25-1 and TRBJ2-1, with D unresolved. This CDR3 spans 12 amino acids. Trimming cost V 1 base and J 7 bases, with 5 bases left between them. Looked up from germline, CDR1 is MGHDK and CDR2 is SYGVNS. CDR3 nucleotides: TGTGCCAGCAGTGAATGGTGGAATGAGCAGTTCTTC. This gives the protein CASSEWWNEQFF.

This rearrangement joins TRBV20-1 to TRBJ2-3; D unresolved. The CDR3 has 11 residues. Trimming left V 5 bases short and J 5 bases short, with 8 bases between. Germline CDR1 DFQATT, CDR2 SNEGSKA (reference sequence). CDR3 sequence reads: CSASAGDTQYF. For the CDR3, the DNA is TGCAGTGCTTCAGCCGGAGATACGCAGTATTTT.

The V and J genes are TRBV20-1 and TRBJ2-1; D is undetermined. CDR1 and CDR2 from the germline V gene are DFQATT and SNEGSKA (reference sequence). The CDR3 sequence is 13 residues long. V lost 4 bases and J 12 bases, leaving 19 bases between the germline ends. CDR3 in amino acids: CSAMAPNTRVQFF. The CDR3 bases are TGCAGTGCTATGGCTCCTAATACAAGAGTGCAGTTCTTC.

This clonotype was seen repeatedly, ten times or more. The CDR3 here is CAWRGYNEQFF. The CDR3, as DNA: TGTGCCTGGCGGGGCTACAATGAGCAGTTCTTC. The chain employs TRBV30 and TRBJ2-1; D perhaps matches TRBD2 (5 bases). Germline CDR1 and CDR2: GTSNPN and SVGIG (reference sequence). The V end lost 5 bases, the J end lost 3 bases, and 5 bases lay between the germline ends. The CDR3 contains 11 residues.

In its sample, this clonotype was seen many times. The chain links TRBV10-3 to TRBJ1-1, with 7 bases identical to TRBD1. The CDR3 runs 13 residues. V was clipped by 11 bases and J by 4 bases; unmatched bases: 10. Looked up from germline, CDR1 is ENHRY and CDR2 is SYGVKD. The CDR3 protein is CASRQGGSTEAFF. The CDR3 DNA is TGTGCCTCCCGACAGGGAGGGAGCACTGAAGCTTTCTTT.

The chain has TRBV27 and TRBJ1-5; a possible D gene is TRBD1 (5 bases). Germline assignment: CDR1 MNHEY and CDR2 SMNVEV (reference sequence). The V end lost 2 bases, the J end lost 6 bases, and 11 bases lay between the germline ends. The CDR3 spans 14 residues. As DNA, the CDR3 is TGTGCCAGCAGTTTAACGGGGACGATTCAGCCCCAGCATTTT. This translates into CASSLTGTIQPQHF.

The rearrangement uses TRBV7-2 and TRBJ1-1; 7 nucleotides align to TRBD1. The germline V gene has CDR1 SGHTA and CDR2 FQGNSA. With V trimmed by 3 bases and J by 7 bases, 5 bases remained unmatched. This CDR3 has 13 residues. CDR3 nucleotides: TGTGCCAGCAGCTTCGTGACAGGGCGTGAAGCTTTCTTT. This gives the protein CASSFVTGREAFF.

The rearrangement links TRBV15 to TRBJ1-5; D remains unclear. CDR1 and CDR2 from the germline V gene are LNHNV and YYDKDF (reference sequence). This CDR3 has 17 residues. V was trimmed by 0 bases and J by 0 bases, leaving 12 bases between them. CDR3 region: CATSRDRTDHSNQPQHF. The CDR3 DNA reads TGTGCCACCAGCAGAGATCGGACCGATCATAGCAATCAGCCCCAGCATTTT.

This chain connects TRBV10-3 to TRBJ2-3; 8 positions match TRBD2. The germline CDR1 and CDR2 sequences are ENHRY and SYGVKD. V shed 5 bases, J shed 0 bases, and the junction held 1 base outside the gene matches. This CDR3 spans 14 amino acids. CDR3 sequence reads: CAISWTSSTDTQYF. The CDR3 region has the DNA TGTGCCATCAGTTGGACTAGCAGCACAGATACGCAGTATTTT.

This clonotype came up many times. The chain has TRBV5-5 and TRBJ1-1; D is uncertain. The CDR3 consists of 14 residues. Germline lookup yields CDR1 SGHKS and CDR2 YYEKEE (reference sequence). V shed 5 bases and J shed 2 bases, with 13 bases lying between them. CDR3 protein: CASSLSRGNTEAFF. For the CDR3, the DNA is TGTGCCAGCAGTCTTTCTCGGGGTAACACTGAAGCTTTCTTT.

This clonotype was recorded at least ten times. The CDR3 DNA sequence: TGTGCCAGCAGCTTGTATCTTGATACGCAGTATTTT. It encodes CASSLYLDTQYF. The chain recombines TRBV5-6 with TRBJ2-3; D gene unclear. Deletions cut 1 base from V and 6 bases from J, with 6 bases between. The CDR3 has 12 residues. CDR1 is SGHDT and CDR2 is YYEEEE in the germline V gene.

The J gene is TRBJ2-2, the V gene TRBV3-1, with D tentatively TRBD1 (7 bases). The germline V and J ends were trimmed by 4 bases and 1 base, with 10 bases remaining between them. The CDR3 has 15 amino acids. CDR1 and CDR2 (germline): LGHDT, YNNKEL (reference sequence). The CDR3 DNA is TGTGCCAGCAGCCGCCAGGGGGGGAACACCGGGGAGCTGTTTTTT. Translating it yields CASSRQGGNTGELFF.

This clonotype occurred many times. The chain is built from TRBV6-5 and TRBJ2-3; no firm D call. Trimming cost V 0 bases and J 5 bases, with 9 bases left between them. Per germline, CDR1 MNHEY and CDR2 SVGAGI. The CDR3 has 14 residues. CDR3 region: CASSYSSREDTQYF. DNA of the CDR3: TGTGCCAGCAGTTACTCCAGTCGCGAAGATACGCAGTATTTT.

This clonotype was seen ten or more times. The CDR3 spells CSVSQGSEAFF. In DNA form, the CDR3 reads TGCAGCGTGTCCCAGGGGTCTGAAGCTTTCTTT. The chain has TRBV29-1 and TRBJ1-1; D is perhaps TRBD1 (6 bases). V shed 6 bases and J shed 6 bases, with 11 bases lying between them. The CDR3 loop spans 11 amino acids. Germline lookup yields CDR1 SQVTM and CDR2 ANQGSEA. Supplemented by reference TRBV29-1 and TRBJ1-1, the full variable domain reads SAVISQKPSRDICQRGTSLTIQCQVDSQVTMMFWYRQQPGQSLTLIATANQGSEATYESGFVIDKFPISRPNLTFSTLTVSNMSPEDSSIYLCSVSQGSEAFFGQGTRLTVV.

This clonotype has at least ten counts. The rearrangement uses TRBV12-3 or TRBV12-4 and TRBJ2-5, with D possibly matching TRBD1 (6 bases). With 8 bases removed from V and 5 bases from J, the gap between germline ends came to 27 bases. The CDR3 has 17 residues. For the CDR3, the DNA is TGTGCCAGCTCAGAGGGGGTGGGCAGTCCCTCCGCGGAGACCCAGTACTTC. Translation gives CASSEGVGSPSAETQYF.

This clonotype was counted at least ten times. The chain uses TRBV5-1 and TRBJ1-1, with no clear D. V lost 0 bases and J lost 4, with 10 bases in between. In germline, CDR1 is SGHRS, CDR2 YFSETQ. The CDR3 has 14 amino acids. The CDR3 is CASSLAPGGTEAFF. DNA for the CDR3: TGCGCCAGCAGCTTGGCTCCAGGAGGCACTGAAGCTTTCTTT.

This clonotype has just a few counts. The V and J genes are TRBV5-6 and TRBJ1-6, with D possibly TRBD1 on 5 matching bases. The CDR3 totals 16 residues. CDR1 is SGHDT, CDR2 YYEEEE, per germline. V lost 1 base, J lost 0 bases, and 8 bases lay in between. This CDR3 reads CASSLRGSSYNSPLHF. For the CDR3, the DNA is TGTGCCAGCAGCTTGCGGGGGAGCTCCTATAATTCACCCCTCCACTTT.

This clonotype was seen a few times. The rearrangement joins TRBV4-2 to TRBJ2-1; 10 bases are a match to TRBD2. The V and J ends lost 0 bases and 4 bases, in that order; junction bases with no gene match: 9. This CDR3 contains 18 residues. CDR1 LGHNA and CDR2 YNFKEQ come from the germline V gene. The CDR3 DNA sequence: TGTGCCAGCAGCCAAGATACAGCGGGGGGGCCGGGATACAATGAGCAGTTCTTC. It yields the protein CASSQDTAGGPGYNEQFF.

Ten or more counts support this clonotype. The CDR3 region has the DNA TGTGCCAGCAGTGACTCCGGGGCGCTGGGTGGCTACACCTTC. Amino acid sequence: CASSDSGALGGYTF. The gene calls are TRBV2 and TRBJ1-2; D is possibly TRBD1 (5 bases). CDR1 is SNHLY, CDR2 FYNNEI, per germline. Trimming pared 3 bases from V and 7 bases from J, leaving 15 bases between. CDR3 length: 14 residues.

This clonotype occurred many times. The CDR3 spells CSATGGASGDSSYNEQFF. DNA for the CDR3: TGCAGTGCTACCGGGGGGGCTAGCGGGGATAGCTCCTACAATGAGCAGTTCTTC. The chain uses TRBV20-1 and TRBJ2-1; 9 bases match TRBD2. This CDR3 region has 18 residues. The germline gives CDR1 DFQATT, CDR2 SNEGSKA (reference sequence). Trimming took 4 bases from V and 0 from J; bases not matched to a gene: 13.

This clonotype was observed at least ten times. This sequence joins TRBV12-3 or TRBV12-4 and TRBJ2-7; tentative D call: TRBD2 (6 bases). The CDR3 totals 14 residues. Between the trimmed V and J ends, which lost 1 base and 6 bases, there was a span of 13 bases. CDR3 sequence (DNA): TGTGCCAGCAGTTTAGGGGGGACTCAGGGCGAGCAGTACTTC. Residues: CASSLGGTQGEQYF.

This clonotype was observed at least ten times. The rearrangement uses TRBV5-1 and TRBJ2-5; 14 bases map to TRBD2. CDR1 is SGHRS, CDR2 YFSETQ, per germline. V lost 3 bases to trimming and J lost 7 bases; unmatched junction nucleotides: 5. This CDR3 region has 15 residues. The CDR3 DNA follows: TGCGCCAGCAGCTCCCCTGGACTAGCGGGGGGGACCCAGTACTTC. It specifies CASSSPGLAGGTQYF. The full variable domain, completed using reference TRBV5-1 and TRBJ2-5, is KAGVTQTPRYLIKTRGQQVTLSCSPISGHRSVSWYQQTPGQGLQFLFEYFSETQRNKGNFPGRFSGRQFSNSRSEMNVSTLELGDSALYLCASSSPGLAGGTQYFGPGTRLLVL.

About this clonotype: One junction end disagrees with the germline gene, perhaps due to a read error. This chain connects TRBV27 to TRBJ2-2, with D possibly being TRBD2 (5 bases). CDR3 size: 13 residues. Germline V lookup: CDR1 MNHEY, CDR2 SMNVEV (reference sequence). CDR3 protein: CASSSLDTGVLFF. Written as DNA, the CDR3 is TGTGCCAGCAGCTCCCTCGATACCGGGGTGCTGTTTTTT.

This clonotype appeared many times. V usage is TRBV2 and J usage is TRBJ2-1, with TRBD2 matching over 9 bases. The CDR3 is 15 amino acids. CDR1 is SNHLY and CDR2 is FYNNEI in the germline V gene. V was pared by 3 bases and J by 7 bases, with 7 bases of the junction left unmatched. CDR3 DNA sequence: TGTGCCAGCAGTGAGGCGGGAGGGCCCGAAAATGAGCAGTTCTTC. Residues: CASSEAGGPENEQFF.